This is a list of T cell receptor beta chains from one sample in a study of blood T cell repertoires in COVID-19. This table comes from immunoSEQ multiplex PCR, and its TCRdb copy is limited to in-frame clones, with some not included. The sample consists of over 85,000 clones, more than 75% of them appearing once. Sequenced: peripheral blood. These receptors originate from a human donor in a cohort sampled during active COVID-19. CDR3s include the opening cysteine and the closing phenylalanine or tryptophan. D genes are given only for firm matches. Not all rows give a size; the values are once, few, many and, for expanded clones, a class.

D: .; size: once; J: TRBJ2-1; V: TRBV24-1; DNA: TGTGCCACCAGTGATCCTGGGCCTCCGAATGAGCAGTTCTTC; CDR3: CATSDPGPPNEQFF
D: .; size: .; J: TRBJ2-6; V: TRBV2; DNA: TGTGCCAGCAGTTACAGGGCTGGGGCCAACGTCCTGACTTTC; CDR3: CASSYRAGANVLTF
D: .; size: .; J: TRBJ2-7; V: TRBV6-1; DNA: TGTGCCAGCAGTGAAGCGGGGGGAAGCTCCTACGAGCAGTACTTC; CDR3: CASSEAGGSSYEQYF
D: .; size: .; J: TRBJ1-5; V: TRBV3-1/TRBV3-2; DNA: TGTGCCAGCAGCCAAGTATCTAGCAATCAGCCCCAGCATTTT; CDR3: CASSQVSSNQPQHF
D: TRBD1; size: .; J: TRBJ2-7; V: TRBV14; DNA: TGTGCCAGCAGCCAAGATTGGGCTCCGGGACAGGTCACCTACGAGCAGTACTTC; CDR3: CASSQDWAPGQVTYEQYF
D: TRBD2; size: .; J: TRBJ2-7; V: TRBV7-6; DNA: TGTGCCAGCAGCCCGACTAGCGGGAGGGCTTCCGAGCAGTACTTC; CDR3: CASSPTSGRASEQYF
D: .; size: .; J: TRBJ1-2; V: TRBV7-9; DNA: TGTGCCAGCAGCTTACTGCAGGGGTTACGGTGGTATGGCTACACCTTC; CDR3: CASSLLQGLRWYGYTF
D: .; size: .; J: TRBJ1-2; V: TRBV6-5; DNA: TGTGCCAGCAGTTCATCCGGGAACTATGGCTACACCTTC; CDR3: CASSSSGNYGYTF
D: .; size: .; J: TRBJ1-4; V: TRBV5-6; DNA: TGTGCCAGCAGGGACGGGACACTGGAAGAAAAACTGTTTTTT; CDR3: CASRDGTLEEKLFF
D: .; size: .; J: TRBJ2-1; V: TRBV10-3; DNA: TGTGCCATCAGTGAGTCCCAGCTCCGCGGTCTGGCCAATGAGCAGTTCTTC; CDR3: CAISESQLRGLANEQFF
D: .; size: .; J: TRBJ1-5; V: TRBV27; DNA: TGTGCCAGCAGTTTAAGGGGTGAACAGCCCCAGCATTTT; CDR3: CASSLRGEQPQHF
D: .; size: .; J: TRBJ2-5; V: TRBV12-3/TRBV12-4; DNA: TGTGCCAGCAGGAGCGATAAAGAGACCCAGTACTTC; CDR3: CASRSDKETQYF
D: .; size: .; J: TRBJ2-1; V: TRBV6-4; DNA: TGTGCCAGCAATGCCCAGGGGGGCAATGAGCAGTTCTTC; CDR3: CASNAQGGNEQFF
D: .; size: .; J: TRBJ1-5; V: TRBV11-2; DNA: TGTGCCAGCAGCTTAGAGGGGGCTGGGCAGCCCCAGCATTTT; CDR3: CASSLEGAGQPQHF
D: .; size: .; J: TRBJ1-5; V: TRBV7-8; DNA: TGTGCCAGCAGCCTAGGTCCCTCTAGCGTGAATCAGCCCCAGCATTTT; CDR3: CASSLGPSSVNQPQHF
D: .; size: .; J: TRBJ1-1; V: TRBV5-1; DNA: TGCGCCAGCAGCTCAGGGACTGGGCACACTGAAGCTTTCTTT; CDR3: CASSSGTGHTEAFF
D: .; size: .; J: TRBJ2-5; V: TRBV7-6; DNA: TGTGCCAGCAGGCCAAGTAGGGGATCTGGAGAGACCCAGTACTTC; CDR3: CASRPSRGSGETQYF
D: .; size: .; J: TRBJ1-1; V: TRBV5-1; DNA: TGCGCCAGCAGCTTGGTTGTTATGAACACTGAAGCTTTCTTT; CDR3: CASSLVVMNTEAFF
D: .; size: .; J: TRBJ2-7; V: TRBV3-1/TRBV3-2; DNA: TGTGCCAGCAGCCACCCACCCCCCTCCTCCGGGAGCAAGTACTTC; CDR3: CASSHPPPSSGSKYF
D: TRBD1; size: .; J: TRBJ1-3; V: TRBV7-3; DNA: TGTGCCAGCAGCTTGGGACAGGGAGGAGGAAACACCATATATTTT; CDR3: CASSLGQGGGNTIYF
D: TRBD1; size: .; J: TRBJ2-6; V: TRBV4-3; DNA: TGCGCCAGCAGCCAAGATATAAGGGGGCGCGACCTGACTTTC; CDR3: CASSQDIRGRDLTF
D: .; size: .; J: TRBJ2-7; V: TRBV7-9; DNA: TGTGCCAGCAGCTTATTAGCGGAAGAGCAGTACTTC; CDR3: CASSLLAEEQYF
D: .; size: .; J: TRBJ1-5; V: TRBV7-9; DNA: TGTGCCAGCAGCCCAACGTCAGGGTTTGGTCAGCCCCAGCATTTT; CDR3: CASSPTSGFGQPQHF
D: .; size: .; J: TRBJ1-2; V: TRBV2; DNA: TGTGCCAGCAGTGAATACCGGGGGGCCTACTATGGCTACACCTTC; CDR3: CASSEYRGAYYGYTF
D: TRBD1; size: .; J: TRBJ2-3; V: TRBV6-5; DNA: TGTGCCACCGCCCAGGGGTTCAGGGGGCCAGATACGCAGTATTTT; CDR3: CATAQGFRGPDTQYF
D: TRBD1; size: .; J: TRBJ2-5; V: TRBV7-9; DNA: TGTGCCAGCACCTCTGACAGGGATCAAGAGACCCAGTACTTC; CDR3: CASTSDRDQETQYF
D: TRBD1; size: .; J: TRBJ2-1; V: TRBV24-1; DNA: TGTGCCACCAGTGATCCCGGGACAGGGGAAAACAATGAGCAGTTCTTC; CDR3: CATSDPGTGENNEQFF